Presented here are 17 T cell receptor beta chains from one specimen sequenced in a study of CD4 T cells in relation to SARS-CoV-2 and coronaviruses. Before the COVID-19 pandemic, during about 2011-2019, CD4+ T cells were taken from unexposed donors. The cells were cultured for around ten days before CD4+ T cells were isolated. The antigens these receptors bind are not known. Only in-frame clones appear in the TCRdb table, and some are missing; sequencing was by immunoSEQ multiplex PCR. There are under 20,000 clones in the sample; 79% occur only once, and approximately 10% lies in the top ten. Sequencing was carried out using CD4+ T cells from PBMCs, cultured in vitro. The receptor source for this set is a human donor in good health.

CDR3 coding DNA: TGTGCCAGCAGCGTAGCAGCAGGGAGCTCCTACAATGAGCAGTTCTTC. This sequence encodes CASSVAAGSSYNEQFF. The chain combines TRBV9 with TRBJ2-1, with D perhaps TRBD1 or TRBD2 (5 bases each). CDR1 and CDR2 from the germline V gene are SGDLS and YYNGEE. CDR3 length: 16 amino acids. V shed 0 bases and J shed 0 bases, with 10 bases lying between them.

V gene TRBV10-3 combines with J gene TRBJ2-1; D perhaps matches TRBD2 (5 bases). V was shortened by 8 bases and J by 3 bases, with 11 bases between the two germline ends. CDR1 is ENHRY, CDR2 SYGVKD, per germline. This CDR3 contains 13 residues. Here the CDR3 DNA reads TGTGCCATCGGGAGAGGCAGCTACAATGAGCAGTTCTTC. Protein sequence: CAIGRGSYNEQFF.

The chain has TRBV7-2 and TRBJ2-3; no firm D call. Trimming shortened V by 4 bases and J by 4 bases, and 9 bases separated the two germline ends. This CDR3 has 13 amino acids. Germline CDR1 is SGHTA and CDR2 is FQGNSA. The CDR3 loop reads CASSSRVADTQYF. CDR3 in DNA: TGTGCCAGCAGCTCGAGAGTCGCAGATACGCAGTATTTT.

The V gene is TRBV5-4, the J gene TRBJ2-5; D is undetermined. V lost 1 base and J 1 base, leaving 8 bases between the germline ends. The CDR3 runs 14 residues. CDR1 and CDR2 from the germline V gene are SGHNT and YYREEE (reference sequence). Written as DNA, the CDR3 is TGTGCCAGCAGCTTGTTTGGACCCCAAGAGACCCAGTACTTC. Protein product: CASSLFGPQETQYF. Full variable domain (outside the CDR3, taken from reference TRBV5-4 and TRBJ2-5): ETGVTQSPTHLIKTRGQQVTLRCSSQSGHNTVSWYQQALGQGPQFIFQYYREEENGRGNFPPRFSGLQFPNYSSELNVNALELDDSALYLCASSLFGPQETQYFGPGTRLLVL.

This chain joins TRBV10-3 and TRBJ1-1, with a weak D call TRBD1 (5 bases). Trimming removed 3 bases from V and 1 base from J, with 12 bases in between. Germline V gene lookup returns CDR1 ENHRY and CDR2 SYGVKD. The CDR3 covers 15 residues. The CDR3 DNA is TGTGCCATCAGTGATCGGGACGGCCGGAACACTGAAGCTTTCTTT. It translates to CAISDRDGRNTEAFF.

This chain joins TRBV29-1 and TRBJ1-4; D not resolved. Germline V CDR1 and CDR2: SQVTM, ANQGSEA. Trimming shortened V by 6 bases and J by 7 bases, and 15 bases separated the two germline ends. The CDR3 covers 13 residues. CDR3 in DNA: TGCAGCGTCTCCCGTGCACAAGGTGAAAAACTGTTTTTT. This encodes CSVSRAQGEKLFF.

In this sample, this clone turned up once. The genes are TRBV19 and TRBJ2-1, with 7 bases identical to TRBD2. Germline assignment: CDR1 LNHDA and CDR2 SQIVND (reference sequence). After removal of 3 bases from V and 5 bases from J, the junction contained 1 base not matched to a gene. This CDR3 has 13 amino acids. The CDR3 is CASSMGGNNEQFF. CDR3 nucleotides: TGTGCCAGTAGTATGGGGGGGAACAATGAGCAGTTCTTC. Full variable domain (rest looked up from reference TRBV19 and TRBJ2-1): DGGITQSPKYLFRKEGQNVTLSCEQNLNHDAMYWYRQDPGQGLRLIYYSQIVNDFQKGDIAEGYSVSREKKESFPLTVTSAQKNPTAFYLCASSMGGNNEQFFGPGTRLTVL.

This clone was recorded a few times. The rearrangement links TRBV4-2 to TRBJ2-7; TRBD1 agrees at 7 bases. J lost 6 bases, V lost 4 bases, and 9 bases had no gene match. Germline loops: CDR1 LGHNA, CDR2 YNFKEQ. The CDR3 has 14 residues. CDR3 residues: CASSPGTARIEQYF. DNA for the CDR3: TGTGCCAGCAGCCCCGGGACAGCGCGGATCGAGCAGTACTTC.

The rearrangement joins TRBV3-1 (or the pseudogene TRBV3-2) to TRBJ1-1, with 11 bases identical to TRBD1. The CDR3 runs 18 residues. Trimming took 1 base from V and 0 from J; bases not matched to a gene: 7. CDR1 and CDR2 (germline): LGHDT, YNNKEL (reference sequence). The CDR3: CASSQVLGQGGLNTEAFF. In DNA form, the CDR3 reads TGTGCCAGCAGCCAAGTCTTGGGACAGGGGGGACTGAACACTGAAGCTTTCTTT.

The J gene is TRBJ1-2, the V gene TRBV12-3 or TRBV12-4; D unclear. The CDR3 consists of 12 residues. The ends were cut back, 5 bases at V and 7 bases at J, with 11 bases in the middle. CDR3 region: CASSPNQAGYTF. CDR3 nucleotide sequence: TGTGCCAGCAGTCCCAATCAGGCTGGCTACACCTTC.

The chain joins TRBV6-5 to TRBJ2-1, with TRBD2 matching over 9 bases. The V and J ends lost 10 bases and 2 bases, in that order; junction bases with no gene match: 9. The CDR3 contains 15 residues. CDR1 MNHEY and CDR2 SVGAGI come from the germline V gene. CDR3 sequence (DNA): TGTGCCAACGGGGCTAGCGGGGCGGCCTACAATGAGCAGTTCTTC. Translated: CANGASGAAYNEQFF.

This chain links TRBV28 with TRBJ2-2, with D maybe TRBD1 (5 bases). Germline lookup yields CDR1 MDHEN and CDR2 SYDVKM. Trimming took off 0 bases at V and 4 bases at J, with 6 bases between the two ends. This CDR3 spans 14 amino acids. The CDR3: CASSLWDTTGELFF. The CDR3 bases are TGTGCCAGCAGTTTATGGGACACCACCGGGGAGCTGTTTTTT. Based on the CDR3 plus reference TRBV28 and TRBJ2-2, the full variable domain is DVKVTQSSRYLVKRTGEKVFLECVQDMDHENMFWYRQDPGLGLRLIYFSYDVKMKEKGDIPEGYSVSREKKERFSLILESASTNQTSMYLCASSLWDTTGELFFGEGSRLTVL.

The chain joins TRBV25-1 to TRBJ2-7; D is undetermined. From germline, CDR1 is MGHDK and CDR2 SYGVNS. V was trimmed by 4 bases and J by 5 bases, leaving 15 bases between them. This CDR3 has 14 amino acids. The CDR3 region is CASSGNLGAHEQYF. Written as DNA, the CDR3 is TGTGCCAGCAGTGGGAACCTAGGAGCCCACGAGCAGTACTTC.

V is TRBV11-2 and J is TRBJ2-2, with D hard to call. CDR3 size: 11 residues. Per germline, CDR1 SGHAT and CDR2 FQNNGV. Trimming shortened V by 5 bases and J by 10 bases, and 8 bases separated the two germline ends. CDR3 in amino acids: CASSLGEELFF. The CDR3 bases are TGTGCCAGCAGCCTAGGAGAGGAGCTGTTTTTT.

The chain carries TRBV7-2 and TRBJ2-3, with TRBD2 matching 7 bases. The CDR3 has 16 amino acids. Germline V CDR1 and CDR2: SGHTA, FQGNSA. Unmatched junction bases numbered 4, after V lost 1 base and J lost 0 bases. The CDR3 nucleotides are TGTGCCAGCAGCTTAGAAGCGCGGGGGAGCACAGATACGCAGTATTTT. This gives the protein CASSLEARGSTDTQYF.

The chain joins TRBV9 to TRBJ2-1; 9 bases map to TRBD1. CDR3 length: 15 residues. Germline V CDR1 and CDR2: SGDLS, YYNGEE. The V segment lost 3 bases and the J segment 4 bases; nucleotides outside the gene matches: 5. The DNA of the CDR3 is TGTGCCAGCAGCGCCGGGACAGGGTTGTACAATGAGCAGTTCTTC. Amino acid sequence: CASSAGTGLYNEQFF.

The rearrangement links TRBV2 to TRBJ2-5; D unclear. Germline V gives CDR1 SNHLY, CDR2 FYNNEI. The CDR3 loop spans 12 amino acids. V was shortened by 3 bases and J by 1 base, with 3 bases between the two germline ends. The CDR3 sequence: CASSETQETQYF. The CDR3 DNA follows: TGTGCCAGCAGTGAGACCCAAGAGACCCAGTACTTC.